Listed here are 21 T cell receptor beta chains from one sample, sequenced in a study of Ad26.COV2.S vaccination and SARS-CoV-2 variants. Treatment described: around 19 received Ad26.COV2.S at low or high dose, single or two shots; 5 received placebo; per-sample allocation not given. Sample collection was performed on day 63 after the first vaccine or placebo injection. Clones were sequenced by immunoSEQ multiplex PCR, and TCRdb holds only the in-frame ones, with some missing. The repertoire holds under 250,000 clones, with roughly 85% as singletons. The sample here was peripheral blood, taken in a trial of Ad26.COV2.S vaccine versus placebo. The receptor source for this set is a person between 18 and 65 years old who received the Ad26.COV2.S COVID-19 vaccine or a placebo.

Remarks on this clone: The same CDR3 can be traced to other DNA sequences in this sample. This chain joins TRBV7-2 and TRBJ2-3; 8 bases are a match to TRBD2. Germline V lookup: CDR1 SGHTA, CDR2 FQGNSA. The CDR3 loop spans 18 amino acids. J gave up 2 bases and V 0 bases, and 10 bases lay outside the gene matches. The chain's CDR3 is CASSLAQLAGGSTDTQYF. The CDR3 DNA sequence: TGTGCCAGCAGCTTAGCGCAGTTGGCGGGGGGCTCCACAGATACGCAGTATTTT.

The chain joins TRBV19 to TRBJ2-3; D unclear. Germline lookup yields CDR1 LNHDA and CDR2 SQIVND (reference sequence). Between the trimmed V and J ends, which lost 5 bases and 0 bases, there was a span of 9 bases. The CDR3 sequence is 14 residues long. The CDR3 DNA follows: TGTGCCAGTAGTCCCCAAGCTAGCACAGATACGCAGTATTTT. It is translated as CASSPQASTDTQYF.

The rearrangement joins TRBV7-9 to TRBJ2-3; a possible D gene is TRBD2 (5 bases). Germline CDR1 and CDR2: SEHNR and FQNEAQ (reference sequence). This CDR3 has 14 amino acids. The V gene lost 5 bases and the J gene lost 6 bases, with 15 bases spanning the gap. The CDR3 loop reads CASSLSAAWDTQYF. DNA for the CDR3: TGTGCCAGCAGCCTTAGCGCCGCGTGGGATACGCAGTATTTT.

V usage is TRBV27 and J usage is TRBJ1-2; 8 bases are a match to TRBD1. Germline-derived CDR1 and CDR2 are MNHEY and SMNVEV (reference sequence). The CDR3 loop spans 14 amino acids. The junction had 3 bases not matched to a gene; V was cut back by 3 bases and J by 3 bases. The CDR3: CASSLTGQDYGYTF. The DNA for the CDR3 is TGTGCCAGCAGTTTGACGGGACAGGACTATGGCTACACCTTC.

This chain connects TRBV4-3 to TRBJ2-1; 12 bases are shared with TRBD2. The CDR3 is 16 residues long. Germline V gene data show CDR1 as LGHNA and CDR2 as YSLEER. J gave up 10 bases and V 0 bases, and 7 bases lay outside the gene matches. Here the CDR3 DNA reads TGCGCCAGCAGCCAAGAACTCGGGACTAGCGGGTACGAGCAGTTCTTC. The encoded protein is CASSQELGTSGYEQFF.

The chain couples TRBV23-1 to TRBJ2-2; 11 bases agree with TRBD1. TRBV23-1 is recorded as an ORF, its role being uncertain. V was clipped by 6 bases and J by 6 bases; unmatched bases: 3. The CDR3 is 14 residues long. The chain's CDR3 is CASRGQGVPGELFF. CDR3 coding DNA: TGCGCCAGCAGGGGACAGGGGGTCCCCGGGGAGCTGTTTTTT.

V and J are TRBV9 and TRBJ2-3, with TRBD2 matching over 9 bases. In germline, CDR1 is SGDLS, CDR2 YYNGEE. The J segment lost 2 bases and the V segment lost 0 bases, leaving 10 bases of the junction unmatched. The CDR3 spans 18 residues. The CDR3, as DNA: TGTGCCAGCAGCGTAGAGGGGACTAGCCCGTCCCCCACAGATACGCAGTATTTT. Its protein product is CASSVEGTSPSPTDTQYF.

This chain connects TRBV6-6 to TRBJ2-1; 12 bases are shared with TRBD2. J was trimmed by 9 bases and V by 2 bases; bases with no gene match: 5. The CDR3 has 15 amino acids. The V gene's germline CDR1 is MNHNY and CDR2 SVGAGI (reference sequence). CDR3 sequence: CASSYHTSGRSEQFF. The CDR3 region has the DNA TGTGCCAGCAGTTACCACACTAGCGGGAGGTCTGAGCAGTTCTTC.

The rearrangement links TRBV9 to TRBJ2-2; 7 bases match TRBD2. In germline, CDR1 is SGDLS, CDR2 YYNGEE. The CDR3 has 16 amino acids. V lost 2 bases to trimming and J lost 1 base; unmatched junction nucleotides: 5. CDR3 nucleotide sequence: TGTGCCAGCAGCGTCCAGGGCGGGGGGAACACCGGGGAGCTGTTTTTT. Protein sequence: CASSVQGGGNTGELFF.

CDR3 nucleotides: TGTGCCTGGGAAGGCAAGTCTCCCACAGATACGCAGTATTTT. Encoded protein: CAWEGKSPTDTQYF. The chain joins TRBV30 to TRBJ2-3; D ambiguous. Trimming cost V 5 bases and J 2 bases, with 14 bases left between them. The CDR3 is 14 amino acids. The germline V gene has CDR1 GTSNPN and CDR2 SVGIG (reference sequence). The entire variable domain, with the rest obtained from reference TRBV30 and TRBJ2-3, is as follows: SQTIHQWPATLVQPVGSPLSLECTVEGTSNPNLYWYRQAAGRGLQLLFYSVGIGQISSEVPQNLSASRPQDRQFILSSKKLLLSDSGFYLCAWEGKSPTDTQYFGPGTRLTVL.

The chain joins TRBV6-2 or TRBV6-3 to TRBJ1-5, with D tentatively TRBD1 (5 bases). Germline assignment: CDR1 MNHEY and CDR2 SVGEGT. This CDR3 has 14 residues. Trimming pared 5 bases from V and 6 bases from J, leaving 14 bases between. The CDR3 DNA sequence: TGTGCCAGCAGTACAGGCCCGAGGACTCAGCCCCAGCATTTT. The encoded protein is CASSTGPRTQPQHF.

V and J are TRBV2 and TRBJ2-2; D is uncertain. The CDR3 has 14 amino acids. Germline CDR1 and CDR2: SNHLY and FYNNEI. V dropped 10 bases and J dropped 1 base, with 13 bases sitting between them. As DNA, the CDR3 is TGTGCCATCTTATCCACAAGGAACACCGGGGAGCTGTTTTTT. This codes for CAILSTRNTGELFF.

The chain uses TRBV2 and TRBJ2-3; D call uncertain. CDR3 size: 14 residues. Germline CDR1 is SNHLY and CDR2 is FYNNEI. The germline V and J ends were trimmed by 3 bases and 2 bases, with 9 bases remaining between them. The CDR3 region is CASSEGRFTDTQYF. The CDR3, as DNA: TGTGCCAGCAGTGAGGGTCGGTTCACAGATACGCAGTATTTT.

CDR3 in DNA: TGTGCCAGCAGGGAAAAAATAGCGGGAGAGTCCACAGATACGCAGTATTTT. It translates to CASREKIAGESTDTQYF. The J gene is TRBJ2-3, the V gene TRBV7-9, with 9 bases lining up with TRBD2. Germline V gene lookup returns CDR1 SEHNR and CDR2 FQNEAQ (reference sequence). This CDR3 region has 17 residues. The trim removed 6 bases at V and 2 bases at J, leaving 12 bases unmatched.

The gene calls are TRBV7-9 and TRBJ2-7; D may be TRBD1 (6 bases). The V gene's germline CDR1 is SEHNR and CDR2 FQNEAQ (reference sequence). With 1 base removed from V and 5 bases from J, the gap between germline ends came to 15 bases. This CDR3 region has 15 residues. CDR3 nucleotides: TGTGCCAGCAGCTTAGGAACAGGGTTTGGGGACGAGCAGTACTTC. This codes for CASSLGTGFGDEQYF.

V is TRBV6-2 or TRBV6-3 and J is TRBJ2-1; D might be TRBD2 (6 bases). The CDR3 spans 13 residues. CDR1 is MNHEY, CDR2 SVGEGT, per germline. V lost 6 bases to trimming and J lost 9 bases, with 15 bases between them. The CDR3 sequence: CASSPTSSGEQFF. CDR3 DNA: TGTGCCAGCAGCCCAACTAGCTCCGGTGAGCAGTTCTTC.

This clone was counted between two and nine times. The V gene is TRBV9, the J gene TRBJ1-6, with D tentatively TRBD1 (5 bases). The CDR3 spans 14 residues. The germline V and J ends were trimmed by 5 bases and 7 bases, with 13 bases remaining between them. Germline CDR1 SGDLS, CDR2 YYNGEE. In nucleotides, the CDR3 is TGTGCCAGCAGTTCACGGGGCTCCAATTCACCCCTCCACTTT. Its protein product is CASSSRGSNSPLHF.

V and J are TRBV30 and TRBJ2-7, with D tentatively TRBD1 or TRBD2 (5 bases each). The CDR3 is made up of 17 amino acids. The V gene lost 0 bases and the J gene lost 2 bases, with 20 bases spanning the gap. Germline CDR1 is GTSNPN and CDR2 is SVGIG (reference sequence). CDR3 in amino acids: CAWSVRGTRVVPYEQYF. The CDR3 DNA reads TGTGCCTGGAGTGTTAGGGGAACGCGGGTAGTGCCCTACGAGCAGTACTTC.

The V and J genes are TRBV7-9 and TRBJ2-4; the D gene is possibly TRBD1 (6 bases). CDR1 is SEHNR, CDR2 FQNEAQ, per germline (reference sequence). The CDR3 has 13 residues. V gave up 5 bases and J gave up 1 base, with 6 bases separating them. DNA for the CDR3: TGTGCCAGCAGCCAGGGGGCCAAAAACATTCAGTACTTC. Amino acids: CASSQGAKNIQYF.

The chain combines TRBV6-6 with TRBJ1-5; no clear D. V gave up 5 bases and J gave up 0 bases, with 11 bases separating them. This CDR3 contains 15 residues. Germline CDR1 is MNHNY and CDR2 is SVGAGI (reference sequence). The CDR3 nucleotides are TGTGCCAGCAGTGGATGGACGGATAGCAATCAGCCCCAGCATTTT. Its protein product is CASSGWTDSNQPQHF.

CDR3 in amino acids: CASSPPDRGYYGYTF. The CDR3 nucleotides are TGTGCCAGTAGTCCACCGGACAGGGGATACTATGGCTACACCTTC. This chain links TRBV19 with TRBJ1-2; 9 nucleotides line up with TRBD1. V lost 5 bases to trimming and J lost 3 bases; unmatched junction nucleotides: 7. CDR3 length: 15 amino acids. The germline CDR1 and CDR2 sequences are LNHDA and SQIVND (reference sequence).